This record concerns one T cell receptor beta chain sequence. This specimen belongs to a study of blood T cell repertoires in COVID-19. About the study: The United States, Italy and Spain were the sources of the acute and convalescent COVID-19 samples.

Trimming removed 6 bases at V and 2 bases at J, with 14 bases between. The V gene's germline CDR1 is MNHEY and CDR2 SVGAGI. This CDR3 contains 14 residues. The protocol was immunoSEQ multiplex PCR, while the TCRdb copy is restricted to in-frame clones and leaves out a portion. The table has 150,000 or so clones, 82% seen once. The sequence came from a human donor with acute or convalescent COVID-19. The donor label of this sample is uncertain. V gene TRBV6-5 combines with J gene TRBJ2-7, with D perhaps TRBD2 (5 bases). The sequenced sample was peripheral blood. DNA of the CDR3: TGTGCCAGCAGCCATACCCGGAGGACCTACGAGCAGTACTTC. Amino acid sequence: CASSHTRRTYEQYF.